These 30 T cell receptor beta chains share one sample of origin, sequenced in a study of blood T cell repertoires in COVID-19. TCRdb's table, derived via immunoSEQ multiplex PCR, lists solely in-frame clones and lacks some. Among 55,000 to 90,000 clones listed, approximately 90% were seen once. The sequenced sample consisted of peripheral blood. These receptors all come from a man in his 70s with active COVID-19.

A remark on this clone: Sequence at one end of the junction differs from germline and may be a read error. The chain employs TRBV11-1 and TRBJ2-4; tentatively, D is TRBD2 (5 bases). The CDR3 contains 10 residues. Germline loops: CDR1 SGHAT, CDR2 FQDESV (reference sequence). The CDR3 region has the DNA TGTGCCAGCAGCTTTCCTAGCACGGACTTC. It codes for CASSFPSTDF.

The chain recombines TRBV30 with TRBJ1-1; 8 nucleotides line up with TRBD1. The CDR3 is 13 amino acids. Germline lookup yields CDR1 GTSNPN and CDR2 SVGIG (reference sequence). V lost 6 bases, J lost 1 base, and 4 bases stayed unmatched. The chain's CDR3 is CACTGTGNTEAFF. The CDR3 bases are TGTGCCTGCACCGGGACAGGGAACACTGAAGCTTTCTTT.

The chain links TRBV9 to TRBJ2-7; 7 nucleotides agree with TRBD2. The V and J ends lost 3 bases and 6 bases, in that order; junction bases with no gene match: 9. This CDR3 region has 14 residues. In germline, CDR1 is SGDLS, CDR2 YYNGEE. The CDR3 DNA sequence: TGTGCCAGCAGCGCGAGGACTAGGGAGGGCGAGCAGTACTTC. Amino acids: CASSARTREGEQYF.

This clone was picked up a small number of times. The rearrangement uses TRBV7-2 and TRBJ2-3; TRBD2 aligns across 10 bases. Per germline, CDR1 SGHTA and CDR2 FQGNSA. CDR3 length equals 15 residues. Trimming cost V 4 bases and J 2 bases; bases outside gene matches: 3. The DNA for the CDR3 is TGTGCCAGCAGCTCACTAGCGGGGTACACAGATACGCAGTATTTT. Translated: CASSSLAGYTDTQYF.

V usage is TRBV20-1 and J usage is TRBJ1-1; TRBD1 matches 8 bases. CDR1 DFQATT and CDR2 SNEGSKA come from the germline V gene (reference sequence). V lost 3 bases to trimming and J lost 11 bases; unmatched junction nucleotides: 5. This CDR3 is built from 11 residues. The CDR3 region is CSASQGAQAFF. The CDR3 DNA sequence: TGCAGTGCTAGCCAGGGGGCCCAGGCTTTCTTT.

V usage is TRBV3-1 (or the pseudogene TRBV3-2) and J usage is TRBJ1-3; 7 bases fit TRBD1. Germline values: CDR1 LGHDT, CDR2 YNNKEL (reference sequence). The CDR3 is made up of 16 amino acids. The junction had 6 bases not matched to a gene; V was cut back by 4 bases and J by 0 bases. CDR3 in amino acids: CASSRGTDGSGNTIYF. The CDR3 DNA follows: TGTGCCAGCAGCCGGGGGACAGATGGCTCTGGAAACACCATATATTTT.

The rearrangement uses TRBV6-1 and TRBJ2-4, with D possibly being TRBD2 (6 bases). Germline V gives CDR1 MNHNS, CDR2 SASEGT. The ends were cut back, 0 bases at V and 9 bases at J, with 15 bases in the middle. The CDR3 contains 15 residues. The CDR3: CASSEARGVQGIQYF. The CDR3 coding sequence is TGTGCCAGCAGTGAAGCGCGGGGCGTTCAAGGCATTCAGTACTTC.

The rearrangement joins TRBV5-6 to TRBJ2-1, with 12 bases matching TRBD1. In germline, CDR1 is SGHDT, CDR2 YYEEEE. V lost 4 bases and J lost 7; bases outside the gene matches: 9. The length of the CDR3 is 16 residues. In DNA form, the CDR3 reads TGTGCCAGCAGCCCGGGGACAGGGGGCGCGGGGAATGAGCAGTTCTTC. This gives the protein CASSPGTGGAGNEQFF. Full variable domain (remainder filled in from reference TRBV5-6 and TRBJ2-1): DAGVTQSPTHLIKTRGQQVTLRCSPKSGHDTVSWYQQALGQGPQFIFQYYEEEERQRGNFPDRFSGHQFPNYSSELNVNALLLGDSALYLCASSPGTGGAGNEQFFGPGTRLTVL.

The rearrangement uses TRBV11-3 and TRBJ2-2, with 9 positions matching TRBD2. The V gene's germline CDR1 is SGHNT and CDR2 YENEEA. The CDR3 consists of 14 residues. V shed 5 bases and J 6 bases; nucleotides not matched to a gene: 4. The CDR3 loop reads CASSRGLAAGELFF. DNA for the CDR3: TGTGCCAGCAGCCGGGGACTAGCCGCCGGGGAGCTGTTTTTT.

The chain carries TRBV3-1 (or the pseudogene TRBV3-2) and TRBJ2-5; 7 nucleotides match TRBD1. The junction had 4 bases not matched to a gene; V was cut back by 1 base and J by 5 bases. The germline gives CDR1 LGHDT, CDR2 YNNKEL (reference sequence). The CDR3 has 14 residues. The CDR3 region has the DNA TGTGCCAGCAGCCAAGTCAGGGGGTGGGAGACCCAGTACTTC. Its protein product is CASSQVRGWETQYF.

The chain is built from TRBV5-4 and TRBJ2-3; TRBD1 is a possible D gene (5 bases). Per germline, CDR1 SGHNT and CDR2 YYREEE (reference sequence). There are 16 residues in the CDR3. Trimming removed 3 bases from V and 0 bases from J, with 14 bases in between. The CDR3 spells CASSSKQVASTDTQYF. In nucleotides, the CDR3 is TGTGCCAGCAGCTCGAAACAGGTCGCTAGCACAGATACGCAGTATTTT.

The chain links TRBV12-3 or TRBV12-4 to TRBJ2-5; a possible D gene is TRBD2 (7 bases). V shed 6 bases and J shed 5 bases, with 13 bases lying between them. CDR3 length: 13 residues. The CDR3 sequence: CASSLGGPETQYF. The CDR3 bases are TGTGCCAGCAGCCTCGGGGGGCCGGAGACCCAGTACTTC.

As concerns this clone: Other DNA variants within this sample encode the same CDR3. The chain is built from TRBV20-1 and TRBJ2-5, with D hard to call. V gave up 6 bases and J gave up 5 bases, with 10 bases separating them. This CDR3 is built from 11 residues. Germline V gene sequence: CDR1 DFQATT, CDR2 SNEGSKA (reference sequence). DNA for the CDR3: TGCAGTGCCCCCCCCGGGGAGACCCAGTACTTC. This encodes CSAPPGETQYF.

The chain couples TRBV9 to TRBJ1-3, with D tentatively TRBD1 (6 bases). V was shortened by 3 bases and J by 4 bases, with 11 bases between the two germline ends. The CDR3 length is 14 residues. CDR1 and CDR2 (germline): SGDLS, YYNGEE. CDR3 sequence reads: CASSATGGGNTIYF. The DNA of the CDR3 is TGTGCCAGCAGCGCGACAGGCGGGGGAAACACCATATATTTT.

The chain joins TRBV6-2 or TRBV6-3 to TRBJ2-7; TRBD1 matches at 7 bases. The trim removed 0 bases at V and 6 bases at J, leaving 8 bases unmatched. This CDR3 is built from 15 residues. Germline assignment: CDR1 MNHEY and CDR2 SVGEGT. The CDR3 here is CASSYSSRGQAEQYF. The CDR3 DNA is TGTGCCAGCAGTTACTCGAGTAGGGGGCAAGCCGAGCAGTACTTC.

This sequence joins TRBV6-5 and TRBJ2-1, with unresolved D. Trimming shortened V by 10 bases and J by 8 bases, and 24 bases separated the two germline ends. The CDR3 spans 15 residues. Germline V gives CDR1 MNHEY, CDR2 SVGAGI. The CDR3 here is CATLTHSGFVDEQFF. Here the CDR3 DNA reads TGTGCCACCCTGACCCACTCCGGGTTCGTGGATGAGCAGTTCTTC.

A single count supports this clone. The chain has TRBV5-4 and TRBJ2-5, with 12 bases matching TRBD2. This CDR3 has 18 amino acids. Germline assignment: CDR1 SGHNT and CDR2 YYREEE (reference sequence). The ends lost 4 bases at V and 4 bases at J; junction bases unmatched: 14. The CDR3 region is CASSPGGLAGGRRETQYF. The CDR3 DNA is TGTGCCAGCAGCCCCGGTGGGCTAGCGGGAGGGCGTCGAGAGACCCAGTACTTC.

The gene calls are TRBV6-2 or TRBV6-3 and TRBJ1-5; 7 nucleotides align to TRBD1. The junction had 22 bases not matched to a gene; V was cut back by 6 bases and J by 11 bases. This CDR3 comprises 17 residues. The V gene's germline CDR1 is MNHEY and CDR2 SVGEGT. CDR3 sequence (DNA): TGTGCCAGCAGCCAGTTTGGGCCCCAGGGGGTAGGAGTGACCCAGCATTTT. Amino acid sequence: CASSQFGPQGVGVTQHF.

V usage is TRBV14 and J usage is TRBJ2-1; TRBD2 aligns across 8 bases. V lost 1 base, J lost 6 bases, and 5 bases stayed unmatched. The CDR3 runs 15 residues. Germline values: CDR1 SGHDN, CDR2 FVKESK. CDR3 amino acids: CASSQALAGLNEQFF. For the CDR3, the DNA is TGTGCCAGCAGCCAAGCCCTAGCGGGCCTCAATGAGCAGTTCTTC.

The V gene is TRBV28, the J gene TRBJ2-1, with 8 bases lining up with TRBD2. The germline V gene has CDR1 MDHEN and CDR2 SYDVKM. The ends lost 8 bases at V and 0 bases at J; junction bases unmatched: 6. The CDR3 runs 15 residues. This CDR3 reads CASWLAGGSYNEQFF. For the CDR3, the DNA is TGTGCCAGCTGGCTTGCGGGAGGCTCCTACAATGAGCAGTTCTTC.

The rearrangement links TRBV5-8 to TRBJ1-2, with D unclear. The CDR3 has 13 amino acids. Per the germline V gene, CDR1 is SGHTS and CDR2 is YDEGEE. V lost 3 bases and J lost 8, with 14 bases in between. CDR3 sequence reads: CASSWAPTGGYTF. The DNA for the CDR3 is TGTGCCAGCAGCTGGGCTCCCACGGGGGGCTACACCTTC.

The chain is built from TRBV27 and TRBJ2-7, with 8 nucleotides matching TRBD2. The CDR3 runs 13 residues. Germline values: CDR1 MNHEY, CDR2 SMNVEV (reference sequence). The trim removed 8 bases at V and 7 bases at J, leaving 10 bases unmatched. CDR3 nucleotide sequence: TGTGCCAGCCCGCGGGGGGCTAGGGGGGAGCAGTACTTC. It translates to CASPRGARGEQYF.

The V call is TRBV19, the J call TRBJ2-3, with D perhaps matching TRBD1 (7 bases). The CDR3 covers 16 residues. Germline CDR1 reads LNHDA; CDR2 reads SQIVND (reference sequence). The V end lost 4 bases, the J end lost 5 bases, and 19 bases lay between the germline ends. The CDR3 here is CASSRGPTGRGDTQYF. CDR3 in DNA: TGTGCCAGTAGTAGAGGACCGACAGGGCGGGGAGATACGCAGTATTTT.

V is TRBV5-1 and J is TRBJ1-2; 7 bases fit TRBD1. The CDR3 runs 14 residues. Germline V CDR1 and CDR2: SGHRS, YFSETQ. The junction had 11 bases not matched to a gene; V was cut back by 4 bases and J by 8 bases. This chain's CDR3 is CASSPGQPGGGYTF. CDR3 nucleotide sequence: TGCGCCAGCAGCCCGGGACAGCCAGGGGGGGGCTACACCTTC.

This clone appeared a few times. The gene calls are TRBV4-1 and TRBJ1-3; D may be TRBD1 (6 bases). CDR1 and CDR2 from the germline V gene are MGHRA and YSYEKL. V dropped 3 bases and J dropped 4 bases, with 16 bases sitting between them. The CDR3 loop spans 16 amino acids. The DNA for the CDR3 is TGCGCCAGCAGCCAGGGGGGGGCCAGTAGGGGAAACACCATATATTTT. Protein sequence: CASSQGGASRGNTIYF.

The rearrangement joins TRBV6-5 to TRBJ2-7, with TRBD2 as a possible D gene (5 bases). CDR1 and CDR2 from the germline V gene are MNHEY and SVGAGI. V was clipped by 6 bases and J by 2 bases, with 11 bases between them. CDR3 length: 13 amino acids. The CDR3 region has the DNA TGTGCCAGCAGCCGCACGGGGACCTACGAGCAGTACTTC. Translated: CASSRTGTYEQYF.

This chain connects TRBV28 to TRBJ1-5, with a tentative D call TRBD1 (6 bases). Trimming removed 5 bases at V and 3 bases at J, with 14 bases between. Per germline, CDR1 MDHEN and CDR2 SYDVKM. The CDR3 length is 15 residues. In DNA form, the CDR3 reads TGTGCCAGCAGTCGCCGACAGGACCCCAATCAGCCCCAGCATTTT. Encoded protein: CASSRRQDPNQPQHF.

CDR3 in amino acids: CASSLRSTGGNTIYF. The DNA for the CDR3 is TGTGCCAGCAGCTTACGGTCGACTGGGGGAAACACCATATATTTT. The chain recombines TRBV5-4 with TRBJ1-3, with no clear D. V was shortened by 2 bases and J by 4 bases, with 13 bases between the two germline ends. Germline assignment: CDR1 SGHNT and CDR2 YYREEE (reference sequence). The CDR3 length is 15 residues.

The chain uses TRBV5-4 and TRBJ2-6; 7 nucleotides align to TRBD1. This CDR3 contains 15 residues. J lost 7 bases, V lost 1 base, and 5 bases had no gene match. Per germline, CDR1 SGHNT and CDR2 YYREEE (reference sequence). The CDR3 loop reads CASSLPRQGANVLTF. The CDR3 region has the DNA TGTGCCAGCAGCTTGCCCCGACAGGGAGCCAACGTCCTGACTTTC.

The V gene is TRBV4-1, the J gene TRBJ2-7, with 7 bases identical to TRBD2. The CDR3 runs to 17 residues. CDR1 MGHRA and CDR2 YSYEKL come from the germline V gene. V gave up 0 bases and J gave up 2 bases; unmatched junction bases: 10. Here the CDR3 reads CASSQDRAAGEPYEQYF. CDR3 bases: TGCGCCAGCAGCCAAGATCGAGCGGCGGGGGAGCCCTACGAGCAGTACTTC.